These 23 T cell receptor beta chains were all obtained from the same sample, sequenced in a study of blood T cell repertoires in COVID-19 (dated by TCRdb to the early 2020s). Libraries were made using the immunoSEQ multiplex PCR assay. TCRdb retrieved this table from immuneACCESS and kept in-frame rearrangements only. Not all clones are present; in checked studies, unresolved V genes account for under half, and no reason is known for the remainder. This sample lists 250,000 or so clones; roughly four fifths were detected once. About 4.8% of the sample is taken by the ten largest. Material for sequencing was peripheral blood. The receptors were gathered from a woman aged 70-85 years with acute or convalescent COVID-19.

The genes are TRBV27 and TRBJ1-6, with 7 bases that match TRBD1. CDR3 length equals 16 residues. Germline CDR1 MNHEY, CDR2 SMNVEV (reference sequence). J gave up 5 bases and V 5 bases, and 9 bases lay outside the gene matches. Written as DNA, the CDR3 is TGTGCCAGCAGTCCCCAGGGACAGCTAAATAATTCACCCCTCCACTTT. Protein sequence: CASSPQGQLNNSPLHF.

V and J are TRBV4-1 and TRBJ2-3; D unresolved. The CDR3 extends over 16 amino acids. The germline gives CDR1 MGHRA, CDR2 YSYEKL. V lost 0 bases to trimming and J lost 2 bases, with 12 bases between them. This CDR3 reads CASSQDPRPTTDTQYF. DNA for the CDR3: TGCGCCAGCAGCCAAGATCCGAGGCCTACCACAGATACGCAGTATTTT.

This chain joins TRBV19 and TRBJ1-1; the D gene is possibly TRBD1 (6 bases). This CDR3 spans 15 amino acids. With 4 bases removed from V and 2 bases from J, the gap between germline ends came to 14 bases. The germline V gene encodes CDR1 LNHDA and CDR2 SQIVND (reference sequence). The CDR3 sequence: CASSNTAGANTEAFF. In nucleotides, the CDR3 is TGTGCCAGTAGTAATACGGCAGGGGCCAACACTGAAGCTTTCTTT.

The gene calls are TRBV5-1 and TRBJ1-2; D is unclear. The V and J ends lost 7 bases and 6 bases respectively, with 25 bases between them. The germline gives CDR1 SGHRS, CDR2 YFSETQ. The CDR3 is 16 amino acids. This CDR3 reads CASCPRTGFPNDGYTF. The CDR3, as DNA: TGCGCCAGCTGCCCCCGAACGGGTTTCCCTAATGATGGCTACACCTTC.

The chain is built from TRBV3-1 (or the pseudogene TRBV3-2) and TRBJ2-3, with 8 bases aligning to TRBD1. Trimming removed 2 bases from V and 5 bases from J; junction bases left unmatched: 15. The V gene's germline CDR1 is LGHDT and CDR2 YNNKEL (reference sequence). The CDR3 covers 18 residues. In DNA, the CDR3 is TGTGCCAGCAGCCAATCCCGCAGACGAACAGGGGGTAAAGATACGCAGTATTTT. It translates to CASSQSRRRTGGKDTQYF.

The chain combines TRBV6-2 or TRBV6-3 with TRBJ1-1, with 7 nucleotides matching TRBD1. The germline V gene has CDR1 MNHEY and CDR2 SVGEGT. This CDR3 is built from 15 residues. V trimming: 2 bases; J trimming: 1 base; junction bases outside the gene matches: 4. CDR3: CASSYPRQGNTEAFF. Written as DNA, the CDR3 is TGTGCCAGCAGTTACCCCAGACAGGGGAACACTGAAGCTTTCTTT.

J is TRBJ1-6 and V is TRBV18, with TRBD1 matching over 8 bases. V was pared by 2 bases and J by 9 bases, with 12 bases of the junction left unmatched. This CDR3 contains 17 residues. In germline, CDR1 is KGHSH, CDR2 LQKENI. CDR3 coding DNA: TGTGCCAGCTCACCAAACGGCGGGACAGGCCAACTTTCACCCCTCCACTTT. It translates to CASSPNGGTGQLSPLHF.

The chain combines TRBV6-2 or TRBV6-3 with TRBJ1-6; 9 bases are shared with TRBD1. The V segment lost 3 bases and the J segment 8 bases; nucleotides outside the gene matches: 5. Looked up from germline, CDR1 is MNHEY and CDR2 is SVGEGT. The CDR3 sequence is 15 residues long. CDR3 sequence (DNA): TGTGCCAGCAGTTATCGGACAGGGGCTTATTCACCCCTCCACTTT. This gives the protein CASSYRTGAYSPLHF.

This chain connects TRBV15 to TRBJ1-5, with TRBD1 matching 8 bases. Germline V gene data show CDR1 as LNHNV and CDR2 as YYDKDF (reference sequence). The length of the CDR3 is 13 residues. The V and J ends lost 9 bases and 5 bases, in that order; junction bases with no gene match: 6. CDR3 in DNA: TGTGCCACTCAACAGGGGGTTTATCAGCCCCAGCATTTT. It translates to CATQQGVYQPQHF.

V and J are TRBV5-4 and TRBJ1-1; D is unresolved. Germline V gene sequence: CDR1 SGHNT, CDR2 YYREEE (reference sequence). V lost 4 bases, J lost 0 bases, and 7 bases lay in between. The CDR3 covers 13 residues. CDR3 sequence reads: CASSGGLNTEAFF. In nucleotides, the CDR3 is TGTGCCAGCAGCGGAGGATTGAACACTGAAGCTTTCTTT.

In its sample, this clone was seen once. The V and J genes are TRBV18 and TRBJ1-3; D is uncertain. CDR3 length: 19 residues. V was clipped by 3 bases and J by 0 bases, with 21 bases between them. CDR1 is KGHSH, CDR2 LQKENI, per germline. The CDR3 sequence: CASSPEASWQRNSGNTIYF. The CDR3, as DNA: TGTGCCAGCTCACCCGAAGCGTCATGGCAGCGAAACTCTGGAAACACCATATATTTT.

This clone occurred a few times. V and J are TRBV10-1 and TRBJ2-7; TRBD2 aligns across 7 bases. Germline V gene lookup returns CDR1 WNHNN and CDR2 SYGVQD (reference sequence). This CDR3 comprises 15 residues. J was trimmed by 1 base and V by 6 bases; bases with no gene match: 9. CDR3 in amino acids: CASRSGGVVSYEQYF. The CDR3 nucleotides are TGCGCCAGCAGGAGTGGGGGGGTCGTTTCCTACGAGCAGTACTTC.

The CDR3 nucleotides are TGCGCCAGCAGCTTGAAGGGACAGGGGAGTTCACCCCTCCACTTT. This gives the protein CASSLKGQGSSPLHF. The chain couples TRBV5-1 to TRBJ1-6; 10 bases map to TRBD1. Germline V gives CDR1 SGHRS, CDR2 YFSETQ. J lost 9 bases, V lost 1 base, and 4 bases had no gene match. There are 15 residues in the CDR3.

In DNA form, the CDR3 reads TGTGCCAGTAGCCGCCTGGGGACAGCTCAAATGAACACTGAAGCTTTCTTT. Its translation is CASSRLGTAQMNTEAFF. V gene TRBV19 combines with J gene TRBJ1-1, with 7 nucleotides matching TRBD1. The CDR3 consists of 17 residues. V trimming: 6 bases; J trimming: 0 bases; junction bases outside the gene matches: 13. The germline V gene has CDR1 LNHDA and CDR2 SQIVND (reference sequence).

Comment on this clone: Relative to the germline gene, one junction end is altered; a read error may explain this. V gene TRBV7-7 combines with J gene TRBJ2-1; 12 bases align to TRBD2. The CDR3 loop spans 16 amino acids. The V gene's germline CDR1 is SSHAT and CDR2 FNYEAQ (reference sequence). CDR3 in DNA: TGTGCTAGCAGCCCCGGGACTAGCGGGCGCTACAATGAGCAGTTCTTC. It is translated as CASSPGTSGRYNEQFF. Looking up the rest from reference TRBV7-7 and TRBJ2-1 gives the full variable domain: GAGVSQSPRYKVTKRGQDVTLRCDPISSHATLYWYQQALGQGPEFLTYFNYEAQPDKSGLPSDRFSAERPEGSISTLTIQRTEQRDSAMYRCASSPGTSGRYNEQFFGPGTRLTVL.

Notes on this clone: The same CDR3 arises from other DNA sequences in this sample as well. The genes are TRBV7-2 and TRBJ1-5; D might be TRBD1 (5 bases). The V gene lost 5 bases and the J gene lost 5 bases, with 10 bases spanning the gap. This CDR3 is built from 13 residues. From germline, CDR1 is SGHTA and CDR2 FQGNSA. Here the CDR3 reads CASSPQGDQPQHF. The DNA for the CDR3 is TGTGCCAGCAGCCCCCAGGGCGATCAGCCCCAGCATTTT.

V usage is TRBV11-2 and J usage is TRBJ1-4; 8 nucleotides align to TRBD1. Germline V CDR1 and CDR2: SGHAT, FQNNGV. The CDR3 runs to 15 residues. V shed 3 bases and J 5 bases; nucleotides not matched to a gene: 5. In DNA form, the CDR3 reads TGTGCCAGCAGCTTTGCAAGGACAGGGAATGAAAAACTGTTTTTT. This codes for CASSFARTGNEKLFF.

The V call is TRBV27, the J call TRBJ1-1; D possibly corresponds to TRBD1 (6 bases). V lost 4 bases to trimming and J lost 1 base, with 10 bases between them. CDR3 size: 14 residues. Per the germline V gene, CDR1 is MNHEY and CDR2 is SMNVEV (reference sequence). For the CDR3, the DNA is TGTGCCAGCAGTTGGGGGGGCAGGAACACTGAAGCTTTCTTT. Protein: CASSWGGRNTEAFF.

This clone was detected only a few times. J is TRBJ1-2 and V is TRBV2; 9 nucleotides line up with TRBD1. The CDR3 loop spans 17 amino acids. Germline CDR1 SNHLY, CDR2 FYNNEI. V lost 9 bases, J lost 6 bases, and 20 bases stayed unmatched. CDR3 sequence reads: CARARGDRAQYGDGYTF. The DNA of the CDR3 is TGTGCCAGGGCTAGAGGGGACAGGGCCCAATACGGCGATGGCTACACCTTC.

This chain uses TRBV6-2 or TRBV6-3 with TRBJ1-2; maybe TRBD1 (6 bases). This CDR3 region has 13 residues. Germline V gives CDR1 MNHEY, CDR2 SVGEGT. Trimming pared 5 bases from V and 7 bases from J, leaving 14 bases between. The CDR3 region is CASSPLGQSGYTF. The CDR3 DNA reads as TGTGCCAGCAGTCCGCTCGGACAGTCTGGCTACACCTTC.

The CDR3 loop is CASSPGTVAANQPQHF. CDR3 DNA sequence: TGTGCCAGCTCACCGGGGACAGTTGCTGCGAATCAGCCCCAGCATTTT. The genes are TRBV18 and TRBJ1-5; 7 bases align to TRBD1. Trimming removed 3 bases from V and 4 bases from J; junction bases left unmatched: 9. CDR3 length: 16 residues. CDR1 is KGHSH, CDR2 LQKENI, per germline.

V is TRBV20-1 and J is TRBJ2-2; D unresolved. There are 10 residues in the CDR3. Germline V gene data show CDR1 as DFQATT and CDR2 as SNEGSKA (reference sequence). V was pared by 5 bases and J by 6 bases, with 4 bases between. Here the CDR3 reads CSALAGELFF. CDR3 bases: TGCAGTGCTCTCGCCGGGGAGCTGTTTTTT.

The chain uses TRBV5-4 and TRBJ2-1; 8 bases are shared with TRBD1. The V and J ends lost 0 bases and 9 bases, in that order; junction bases with no gene match: 2. The CDR3 sequence is 13 residues long. Germline CDR1 and CDR2: SGHNT and YYREEE (reference sequence). The CDR3 spells CASSLATGVEQFF. The CDR3 DNA sequence: TGTGCCAGCAGCTTGGCGACAGGGGTTGAGCAGTTCTTC.